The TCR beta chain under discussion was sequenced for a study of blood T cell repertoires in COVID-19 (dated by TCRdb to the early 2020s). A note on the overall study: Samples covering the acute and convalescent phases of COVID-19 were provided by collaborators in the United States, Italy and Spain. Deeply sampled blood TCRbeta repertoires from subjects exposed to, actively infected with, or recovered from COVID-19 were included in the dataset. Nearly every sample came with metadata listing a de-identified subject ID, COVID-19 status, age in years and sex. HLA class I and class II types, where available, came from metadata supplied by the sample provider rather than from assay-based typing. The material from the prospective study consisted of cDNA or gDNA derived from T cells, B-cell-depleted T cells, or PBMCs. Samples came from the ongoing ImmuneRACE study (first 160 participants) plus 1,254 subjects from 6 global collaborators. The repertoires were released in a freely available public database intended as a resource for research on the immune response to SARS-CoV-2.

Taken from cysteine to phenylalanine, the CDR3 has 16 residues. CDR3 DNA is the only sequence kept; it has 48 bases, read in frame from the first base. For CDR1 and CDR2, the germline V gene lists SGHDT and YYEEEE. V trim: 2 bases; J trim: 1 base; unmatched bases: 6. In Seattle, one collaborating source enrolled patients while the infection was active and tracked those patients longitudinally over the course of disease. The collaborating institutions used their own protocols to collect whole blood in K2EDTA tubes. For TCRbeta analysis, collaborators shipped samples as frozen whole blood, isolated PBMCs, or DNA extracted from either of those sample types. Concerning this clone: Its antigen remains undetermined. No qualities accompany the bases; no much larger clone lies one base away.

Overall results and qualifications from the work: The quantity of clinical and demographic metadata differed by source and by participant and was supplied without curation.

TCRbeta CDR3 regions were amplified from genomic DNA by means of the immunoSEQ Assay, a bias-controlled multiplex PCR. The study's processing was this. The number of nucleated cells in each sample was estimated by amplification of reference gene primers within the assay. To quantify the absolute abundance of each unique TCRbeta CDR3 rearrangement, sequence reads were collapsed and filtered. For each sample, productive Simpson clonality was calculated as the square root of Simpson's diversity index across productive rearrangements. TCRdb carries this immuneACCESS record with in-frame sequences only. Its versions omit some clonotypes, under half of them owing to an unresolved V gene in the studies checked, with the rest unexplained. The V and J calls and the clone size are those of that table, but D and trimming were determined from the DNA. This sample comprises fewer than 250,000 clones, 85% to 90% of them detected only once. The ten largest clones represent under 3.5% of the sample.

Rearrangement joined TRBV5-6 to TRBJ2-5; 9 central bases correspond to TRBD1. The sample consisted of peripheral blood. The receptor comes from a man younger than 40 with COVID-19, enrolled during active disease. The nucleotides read TGTGCCAGCAGCTTTCCTACAGGGGGCATCCAAGAGACCCAGTACTTC. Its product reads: CASSFPTGGIQETQYF.